These T cell receptor beta chains were read from a single sample in a study of T cell responses to AZD1222 COVID-19 vaccine. Clones were read by immunoSEQ multiplex PCR, and TCRdb kept only the in-frame ones, dropping some. The sample includes about 200,000 clones, around nine tenths of them seen just once. Sequences were derived from peripheral blood, sampled 28 days after the second dose of the MenACWY control vaccine. Every receptor here comes from an adult who received the MenACWY meningococcal vaccine as a control. Each CDR3 is given without its conserved first and last residue. Clone size is not always given. Where it is, it says once, few, many or a class for expanded clones.

NA,TRBV15,TRBJ1-4,ATSRGTGGGEKLF
NA,TRBV27,TRBJ1-3,ASSLFLDTRNTIY
once,TRBV4-3,TRBJ1-1,ASSQVLPGQGGTEAF
NA,TRBV3-1/TRBV3-2,TRBJ2-7,ASSPQLAGGGGGQY
NA,TRBV10-3,TRBJ1-2,AISERQGYGYT
NA,TRBV6-5,TRBJ1-2,ASSRNQGAGGYT
NA,TRBV28,TRBJ1-2,ASSLPNIAGYT
NA,TRBV19,TRBJ1-2,ASSIVDGRNYGYT
NA,TRBV27,TRBJ2-2,ASSPLAGGPGELF
NA,TRBV27,TRBJ1-4,ASRTFKGASNEKLF
NA,TRBV10-3,TRBJ1-1,AISDLQVGNTEAF
NA,TRBV27,TRBJ2-2,ASSLGWGTGELF
NA,TRBV19,TRBJ2-3,ASSLAASTDTQY
NA,TRBV27,TRBJ2-7,ASSLGQGVNEQY
NA,TRBV19,TRBJ2-1,ASSGRQAYNEQF
NA,TRBV12-3/TRBV12-4,TRBJ2-3,ASSLRGTDTQY
NA,TRBV30,TRBJ1-6,AWTGGDYNSPLH
once,TRBV2,TRBJ1-3,ASPTGTGPDGNTIY
NA,TRBV10-3,TRBJ2-1,AISELEGRSTIDNEQF
NA,TRBV6-2/TRBV6-3,TRBJ1-5,ASSYPRGMGQPQH
NA,TRBV2,TRBJ2-7,ASRDLTAGVHEQY
NA,TRBV7-2,TRBJ1-2,ASSSRTGQGYGYT